The clone carrying this TCR beta chain was observed a single time. The data derive from a study of early T cells in non-severe SARS-CoV-2 infection. The germline V gene has CDR1 KGHDR and CDR2 SFDVKD. Trimming took 7 bases from V and 2 from J, leaving 10 bases between them. The CDR3 spans 14 residues. TCRdb processed the 5' RACE reads anew with MiXCR; each CDR3 protein has one entry. In the table there are about 40,000 distinct CDR3 sequences, 5% to 5.5% of which are singletons. This sequence was found in an adult who was a healthcare worker with PCR-confirmed SARS-CoV-2 infection or an uninfected control (not recorded which). The rearrangement joins TRBV24-1 to TRBJ2-2, with D hard to call. The sequencing used whole blood, collected at baseline. The CDR3 here is CATRGQENTGELFF. CDR3 bases: TGTGCCACCAGAGGGCAGGAAAACACCGGGGAGCTGTTTTTT.